Here is one T cell receptor beta chain with its context. This clonotype occurred many times. No cognate antigen has been identified for it. Base-call qualities are not available, and no considerably larger clone is one nucleotide away. The library was generated by RACE. Sequencing used a NextSeq 500. During library preparation, unique molecular identifiers were attached to individual cDNA molecules so that TCRs could be counted in a quantitative, reproducible way. Both TCR alpha and TCR beta chains were sequenced from each blood RNA sample. As for how the authors treated the data: Samples had a median of approximately 96,000 TCRs, with a range from roughly 23,224 to 750,000. The Decombinator software suite was used to annotate V, J and CDR3 in the TCR reads. For PS versus PT1 abundance plots, all samples were subsampled to the same number of TCRs (28,000). Expanded TCRs were defined as absent before sensitization and observed at least eight times at the 2-week time point. TCRdb cleaned the public reads at Q25 with fastp, built clones with MiXCR and kept in-frame beta chains. Identical CDR3 protein sequences are pooled into one entry, listed with their most common genes and DNA. These V and J calls derive from TCRdb rather than the authors' analysis. For this sample there are under 100,000 distinct CDR3 sequences; about an eighth appear just once. The ten largest clones take up 2.5% to 4% of the sample.

The data derive from a study of human T cells and chemical hapten exposure (TCRdb year 2021). Study-level background: For sensitization, 2% DPC in acetone was applied to an approximately 2 cm by approximately 2 cm area of upper inner arm skin. In alopecia patients, the study followed how the peripheral blood TCR repertoire changed in vivo over primary and secondary sensitization to diphenylcyclopropenone (DPC), a hapten. Libraries were pooled for sequencing, and per-sample TCR yields varied mainly because of small differences in library volumes within the pool. The patient cohort, mostly female, included alopecia areata with under or over 50% scalp involvement, alopecia totalis and alopecia universalis. Throughout the roughly 23-week study period, patients were also given weekly therapeutic DPC doses on the scalp. Blood samples were taken from patients before sensitization (week 0) and then at 2, 6 and about 24 weeks after DPC sensitization. For TCR sequencing, blood came from about 28 alopecia patients at anywhere from one to four time points (pre-sensitization, 2, 6 and 24 weeks). Patch tests used Finn chambers with 0.01% DPC on the upper back, scored after 6 days by International Contact Dermatitis Research Group standards.

The label giving this sample's time point can be read as: patch test 2, 6 weeks after DPC sensitization. The treatment or condition tag for this specimen amounts to: therapeutic diphenylcyclopropenone sensitization with weekly scalp DPC. Blood at each patch-test visit was drawn before the patch test was applied. Patients were eligible if aged 18 to 70, diagnosed with alopecia and judged suitable for DPC therapy, and pregnant patients were excluded. Total RNA was extracted from unfractionated whole blood that had been collected in Tempus Blood RNA tubes. The CDR3 runs 15 residues from the cysteine to the phenylalanine. The read is trimmed to its CDR3 DNA, 45 bases read in frame from base 1. The junction shows trimming of 3 bases on V and 0 bases on J, plus 9 bases between the germline ends. Reading the germline V gene gives CDR1 MGHRA and CDR2 YSYEKL. The full study reports these points: All patients had alopecia, a presumed autoimmune disease, so their immune response might differ from that of healthy individuals. The number of PT1 expanded TCRs positively correlated with patch test score, significant at thresholds 8, 16 and 32 but not 4. Expanded TCRs formed significantly more large CDR3 similarity clusters than pre-sensitization or healthy control sets, consistent with antigen-driven responses. No change with DPC sensitization was found in the number of TCRs above 1 in 1000 frequency, and no evidence of global repertoire structure alterations was found. Repeated subsampling changed both the strength of the expansion versus patch-test correlation and the threshold at which the correlation became significant.

Material: whole blood, obtained in connection with sensitization to the hapten diphenylcyclopropenone (DPC). This chain joins TRBV4-1 to TRBJ1-5; possibly the D gene is TRBD1, per 6 matching bases. This TCR derives from a woman aged 40 to 50 with alopecia areata. Some clones in this sample may be carry-over from other donors' samples. The CDR3 region reads CASSQWGPSNQPQHF. The DNA sequence reads TGCGCCAGCAGCCAGTGGGGGCCTAGCAATCAGCCCCAGCATTTT.